The T cell receptor beta chain under discussion was sequenced for a study of T cells in Graves' hyperthyroidism and ophthalmopathy. Overall study context: The authors collected peripheral blood at initial diagnosis, before any treatment. Regarding the study as a whole: Ophthalmopathy was separated from stable hyperthyroidism by a 13 V-J model.

The source material, RNA transcripts, was used to amplify TCR beta CDR3 regions. HTBI primers were employed in a first-round RT-PCR of the TCR CDR3. Each CDR3 protein is one row after TCRdb ran MiXCR on the multiplex PCR reads. Here the sample spans 300,000 to 450,000 distinct CDR3 sequences, approximately 17% being singletons. This clonotype was observed many times. No antigen is known for it. Clinical symptoms, serum thyroxine, TRAb, thyroid ultrasound and orbital computed tomography established diagnosis. The authors obtained PBMCs from 10 ml of fresh peripheral blood. The receptor's source is a woman aged 25 to 45 with Graves' hyperthyroidism that later progressed to Graves' ophthalmopathy. The specimen was blood.

The CDR3 protein is CASSQRQGVEAFF. The CDR3 DNA reads TGTGCCAGCAGCCAACGTCAGGGGGTGGAAGCTTTCTTT. The chain is built from TRBV3-1 and TRBJ1-1, with TRBD1 matching over 7 bases. The CDR3 contains 13 residues. Trimming at V came to 2 bases and at J to 8 bases, leaving 5 bases not matched to a gene. From germline, CDR1 is LGHDT and CDR2 YNNKEL (reference sequence).